The table lists the clone carrying this T cell receptor beta chain with a few counts. These data are taken from a study of patients and donors after allogeneic stem cell transplantation. The CDR3 totals 21 residues. The germline CDR1 and CDR2 sequences are SGHDT and YYEEEE. V shed 3 bases and J 2 bases; nucleotides not matched to a gene: 23. TCRdb fed the RT-PCR reads into MiXCR, producing one record per CDR3 protein. The repertoire holds about a million distinct CDR3 sequences, with 15% to 20% as singletons. Sequences were obtained from blood, either unsorted or a sorted T cell fraction (not recorded which). The clonotype was recovered from a human donor who was either an allogeneic HSCT recipient or a stem cell or donor lymphocyte infusion donor (not recorded which). It is not recorded whose cells these are; they may come from a transplant donor. The chain has TRBV5-6 and TRBJ2-1, with 7 bases identical to TRBD1. CDR3 sequence reads: CASSWDPGQSPPRSTYNEQFF. CDR3 nucleotide sequence: TGTGCCAGCAGCTGGGACCCGGGACAGAGTCCTCCGCGGAGCACCTACAATGAGCAGTTCTTC.